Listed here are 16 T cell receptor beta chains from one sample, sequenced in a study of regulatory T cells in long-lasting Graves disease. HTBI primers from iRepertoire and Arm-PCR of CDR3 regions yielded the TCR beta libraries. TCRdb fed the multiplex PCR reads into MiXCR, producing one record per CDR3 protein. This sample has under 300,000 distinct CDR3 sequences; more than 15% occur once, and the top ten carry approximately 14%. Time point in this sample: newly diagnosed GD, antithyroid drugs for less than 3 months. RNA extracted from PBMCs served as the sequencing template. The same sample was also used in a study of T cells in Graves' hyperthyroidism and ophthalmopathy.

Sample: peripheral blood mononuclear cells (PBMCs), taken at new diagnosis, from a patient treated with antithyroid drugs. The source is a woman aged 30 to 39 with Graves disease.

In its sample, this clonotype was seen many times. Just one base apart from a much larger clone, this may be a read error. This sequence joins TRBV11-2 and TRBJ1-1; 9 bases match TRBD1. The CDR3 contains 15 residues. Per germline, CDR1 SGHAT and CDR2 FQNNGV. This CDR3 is CASSFSTGGGTGAFF. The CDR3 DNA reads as TGTGCCAGCAGCTTTTCCACAGGGGGCGGGACTGGAGCTTTCTTT.

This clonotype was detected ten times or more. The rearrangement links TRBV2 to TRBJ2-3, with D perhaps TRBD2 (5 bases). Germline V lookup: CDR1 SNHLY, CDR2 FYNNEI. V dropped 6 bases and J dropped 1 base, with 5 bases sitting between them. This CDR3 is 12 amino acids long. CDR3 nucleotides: TGTGCCAGCAGGCGGGGCACAGATACGCAGTATTTT. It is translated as CASRRGTDTQYF.

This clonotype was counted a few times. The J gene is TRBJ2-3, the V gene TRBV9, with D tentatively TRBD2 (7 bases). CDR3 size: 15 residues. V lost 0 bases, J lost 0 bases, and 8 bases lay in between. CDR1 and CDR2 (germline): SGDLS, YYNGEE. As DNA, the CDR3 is TGTGCCAGCAGCGTAGGCGGGGGCAGCACAGATACGCAGTATTTT. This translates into CASSVGGGSTDTQYF.

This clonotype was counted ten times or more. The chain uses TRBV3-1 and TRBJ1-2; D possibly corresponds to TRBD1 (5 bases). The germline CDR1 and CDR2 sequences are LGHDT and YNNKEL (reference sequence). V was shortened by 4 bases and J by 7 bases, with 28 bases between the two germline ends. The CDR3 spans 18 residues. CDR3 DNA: TGTGCCAGCAGCCCCGCCGGGGGTGGACTTAAAACAGGCTCTGGCTACACCTTC. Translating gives CASSPAGGGLKTGSGYTF.

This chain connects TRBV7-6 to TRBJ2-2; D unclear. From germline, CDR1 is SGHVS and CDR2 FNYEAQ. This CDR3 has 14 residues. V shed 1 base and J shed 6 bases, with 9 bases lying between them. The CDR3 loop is CASSLVLGAGELFF. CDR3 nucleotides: TGTGCCAGCAGCTTAGTTTTAGGCGCCGGGGAGCTGTTTTTT.

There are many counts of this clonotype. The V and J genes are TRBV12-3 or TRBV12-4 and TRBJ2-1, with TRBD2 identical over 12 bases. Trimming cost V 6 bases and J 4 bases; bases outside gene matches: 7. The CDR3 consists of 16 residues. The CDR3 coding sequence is TGTGCCAGCAGCCGACTAGCGGGGGACAGTTACAATGAGCAGTTCTTC. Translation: CASSRLAGDSYNEQFF.

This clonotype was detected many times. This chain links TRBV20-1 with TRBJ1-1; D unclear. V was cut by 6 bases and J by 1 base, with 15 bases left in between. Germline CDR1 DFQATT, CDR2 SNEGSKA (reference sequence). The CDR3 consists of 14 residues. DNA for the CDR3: TGCAGTGCCAAATCATTGACGGAGAACACTGAAGCTTTCTTT. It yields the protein CSAKSLTENTEAFF.

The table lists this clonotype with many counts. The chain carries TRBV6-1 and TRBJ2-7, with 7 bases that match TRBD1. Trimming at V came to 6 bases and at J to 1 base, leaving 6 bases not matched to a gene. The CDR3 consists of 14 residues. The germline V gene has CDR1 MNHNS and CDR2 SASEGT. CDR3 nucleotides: TGTGCCAGCAGACCCGACAGGGAGTCCTACGAGCAGTACTTC. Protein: CASRPDRESYEQYF.

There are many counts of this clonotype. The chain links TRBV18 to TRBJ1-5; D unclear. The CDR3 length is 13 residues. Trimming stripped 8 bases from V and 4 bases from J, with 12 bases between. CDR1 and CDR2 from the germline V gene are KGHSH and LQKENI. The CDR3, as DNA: TGTGCCAGCCAAGACGGGGAAAATCAGCCCCAGCATTTT. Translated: CASQDGENQPQHF.

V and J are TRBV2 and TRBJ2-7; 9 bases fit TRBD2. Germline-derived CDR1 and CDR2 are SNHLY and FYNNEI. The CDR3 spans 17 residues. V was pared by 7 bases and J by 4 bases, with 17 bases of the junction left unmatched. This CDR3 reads CASTVQRGEGNRYEQYF. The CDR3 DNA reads TGTGCCAGCACCGTACAGCGGGGGGAAGGGAACCGGTACGAGCAGTACTTC.

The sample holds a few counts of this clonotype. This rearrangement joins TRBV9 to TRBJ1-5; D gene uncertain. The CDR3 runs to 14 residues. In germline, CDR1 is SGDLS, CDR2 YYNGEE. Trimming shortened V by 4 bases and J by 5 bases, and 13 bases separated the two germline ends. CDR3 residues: CASSPGERHQPQHF. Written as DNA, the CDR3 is TGTGCCAGCAGCCCCGGGGAGCGCCATCAGCCCCAGCATTTT.

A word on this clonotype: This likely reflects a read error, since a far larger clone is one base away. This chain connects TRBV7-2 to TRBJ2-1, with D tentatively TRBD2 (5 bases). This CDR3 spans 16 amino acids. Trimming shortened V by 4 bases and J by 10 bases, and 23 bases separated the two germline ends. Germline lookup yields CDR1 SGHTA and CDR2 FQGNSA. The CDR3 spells CASSSLAYLARDEQFF. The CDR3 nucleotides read TGTGCCAGCAGCTCACTCGCGTACCTAGCACGCGACGAGCAGTTCTTC.

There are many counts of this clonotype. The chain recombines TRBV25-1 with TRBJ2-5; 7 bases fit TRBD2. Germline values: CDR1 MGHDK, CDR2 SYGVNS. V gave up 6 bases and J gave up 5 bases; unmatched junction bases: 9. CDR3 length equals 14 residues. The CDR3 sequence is CASRPTGGMETQYF. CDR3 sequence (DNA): TGTGCCAGCAGACCAACCGGGGGGATGGAGACCCAGTACTTC. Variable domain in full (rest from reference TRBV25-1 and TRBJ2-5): EADIYQTPRYLVIGTGKKITLECSQTMGHDKMYWYQQDPGMELHLIHYSYGVNSTEKGDLSSESTVSRIRTEHFPLTLESARPSHTSQYLCASRPTGGMETQYFGPGTRLLVL.

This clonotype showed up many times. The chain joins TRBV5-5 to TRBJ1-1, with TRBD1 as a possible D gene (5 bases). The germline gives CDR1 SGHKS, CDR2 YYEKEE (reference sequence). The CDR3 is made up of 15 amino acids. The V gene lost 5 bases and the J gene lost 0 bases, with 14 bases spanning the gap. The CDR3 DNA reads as TGTGCCAGCAGACTCGGGGGGGGTATGAACACTGAAGCTTTCTTT. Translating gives CASRLGGGMNTEAFF.

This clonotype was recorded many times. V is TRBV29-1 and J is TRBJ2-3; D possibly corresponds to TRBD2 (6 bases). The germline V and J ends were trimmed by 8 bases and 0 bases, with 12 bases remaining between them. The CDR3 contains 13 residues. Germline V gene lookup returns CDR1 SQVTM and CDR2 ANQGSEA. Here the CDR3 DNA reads TGCAGCACTTCACGGGGGAGCACAGATACGCAGTATTTT. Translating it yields CSTSRGSTDTQYF.

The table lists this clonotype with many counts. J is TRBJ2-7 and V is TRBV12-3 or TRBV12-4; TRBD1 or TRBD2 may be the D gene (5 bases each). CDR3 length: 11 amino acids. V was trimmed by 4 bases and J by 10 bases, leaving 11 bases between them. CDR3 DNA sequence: TGTGCCAGCAGTTCCGGGACCCTCCAGTACTTC. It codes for CASSSGTLQYF.